One and the same sample provided the 14 T cell receptor beta chains below, sequenced in a study of blood T cell repertoires in COVID-19. Measured with immunoSEQ multiplex PCR; TCRdb has only the in-frame clones, and not every one. The sample holds a few hundred thousand clones, approximately 91% seen once. Sequencing was carried out using peripheral blood. The receptor source for this set is a woman in her 30s with acute or convalescent COVID-19.

The chain joins TRBV5-1 to TRBJ2-5; D possibly corresponds to TRBD1 (6 bases). Germline assignment: CDR1 SGHRS and CDR2 YFSETQ. The germline V and J ends were trimmed by 4 bases and 5 bases, with 15 bases remaining between them. The CDR3 sequence is 14 residues long. CDR3 in amino acids: CASSNPRQVETQYF. The CDR3 region has the DNA TGCGCCAGCAGCAATCCCCGACAGGTTGAGACCCAGTACTTC.

The chain couples TRBV27 to TRBJ2-5; D is possibly TRBD2 (6 bases). The CDR3 runs 15 residues. CDR1 and CDR2 (germline): MNHEY, SMNVEV (reference sequence). V lost 6 bases to trimming and J lost 2 bases, with 16 bases between them. In DNA, the CDR3 is TGTGCCAGCAGACCCCTCCCGGGGGAACAAGAGACCCAGTACTTC. Residues: CASRPLPGEQETQYF.

This clone was observed a single time. The chain joins TRBV3-1 (or the pseudogene TRBV3-2) to TRBJ1-1; the D gene is possibly TRBD1 (6 bases). This CDR3 has 15 residues. Germline CDR1 LGHDT, CDR2 YNNKEL (reference sequence). V was pared by 4 bases and J by 7 bases, with 19 bases between. CDR3 bases: TGTGCCAGCAGCCCCAGCCAAAGGACAGCACTTGAAGCTTTCTTT. Translating gives CASSPSQRTALEAFF.

As concerns this clone: Compared with germline, one end of the junction differs, possibly owing to a read error. The chain uses TRBV6-5 and TRBJ1-4; D uncertain. This CDR3 is 16 amino acids long. Germline CDR1 reads MNHEY; CDR2 reads SVGAGI. The CDR3 is CASSYPGQSTNEKLFF. The CDR3 DNA follows: TGCGCCAGCAGTTACCCTGGGCAGTCGACTAATGAAAAACTGTTTTTT.

The chain employs TRBV9 and TRBJ1-1; no firm D call. The CDR3 loop spans 13 amino acids. The V gene's germline CDR1 is SGDLS and CDR2 YYNGEE. Trimming stripped 2 bases from V and 2 bases from J, with 7 bases between. CDR3 region: CASSVTYNTEAFF. In nucleotides, the CDR3 is TGTGCCAGCAGCGTGACATATAACACTGAAGCTTTCTTT.

The chain combines TRBV30 with TRBJ1-5; D call uncertain. The CDR3 spans 13 residues. The germline V gene encodes CDR1 GTSNPN and CDR2 SVGIG (reference sequence). Trimming removed 2 bases at V and 7 bases at J, with 12 bases between. The CDR3, as DNA: TGTGCCTGGAGTCGCCGGGATGGGCAGCCCCAGCATTTT. Its protein is CAWSRRDGQPQHF.

The chain has TRBV27 and TRBJ2-3; D possibly corresponds to TRBD2 (5 bases). CDR1 and CDR2 (germline): MNHEY, SMNVEV (reference sequence). V lost 2 bases and J lost 6, with 12 bases in between. The CDR3 has 14 amino acids. In nucleotides, the CDR3 is TGTGCCAGCAGTTTAATTCGCGGGTTGGATACGCAGTATTTT. Its translation: CASSLIRGLDTQYF.

V and J are TRBV25-1 and TRBJ2-7; perhaps TRBD2 as D (5 bases). Germline V gene data show CDR1 as MGHDK and CDR2 as SYGVNS. The CDR3 sequence is 13 residues long. V lost 3 bases and J lost 4, with 10 bases in between. This CDR3 is CASSETTIYEQYF. The DNA for the CDR3 is TGTGCCAGCAGTGAGACGACTATATACGAGCAGTACTTC.

V is TRBV5-8 and J is TRBJ1-5, with D perhaps matching TRBD1 (5 bases). The germline V gene has CDR1 SGHTS and CDR2 YDEGEE. V shed 0 bases and J shed 0 bases, with 16 bases lying between them. CDR3 length: 18 residues. In DNA, the CDR3 is TGTGCCAGCAGCTTGGTGACAGCCAGGGCGATTAGCAATCAGCCCCAGCATTTT. Its translation is CASSLVTARAISNQPQHF. The full variable domain, rest sourced from reference TRBV5-8 and TRBJ1-5, is EAGVTQSPTHLIKTRGQQATLRCSPISGHTSVYWYQQALGLGLQFLLWYDEGEERNRGNFPPRFSGRQFPNYSSELNVNALELEDSALYLCASSLVTARAISNQPQHFGDGTRLSIL.

In DNA form, the CDR3 reads TGCGCCAGCGGTCATGGCGACAGCGCTGGGGCCAACGTCCTGACTTTC. Protein product: CASGHGDSAGANVLTF. The rearrangement joins TRBV5-1 to TRBJ2-6, with D possibly TRBD1 on 5 matching bases. CDR3 length equals 16 residues. Germline V lookup: CDR1 SGHRS, CDR2 YFSETQ. Trimming removed 7 bases at V and 2 bases at J, with 16 bases between.

V usage is TRBV5-6 and J usage is TRBJ2-1, with 10 bases matching TRBD2. V was pared by 0 bases and J by 6 bases, with 3 bases of the junction left unmatched. The CDR3 has 15 amino acids. The germline CDR1 and CDR2 sequences are SGHDT and YYEEEE. The CDR3 spells CASSLERTSGNEQFF. In DNA, the CDR3 is TGTGCCAGCAGCTTGGAGAGGACTAGCGGCAATGAGCAGTTCTTC.

This clone appeared a few times. The chain is built from TRBV7-9 and TRBJ1-2, with D hard to call. The CDR3 spans 14 residues. V was trimmed by 1 base and J by 4 bases, leaving 10 bases between them. Germline assignment: CDR1 SEHNR and CDR2 FQNEAQ (reference sequence). In nucleotides, the CDR3 is TGTGCCAGCAGCTTAGACTTAGGGAGCTATGGCTACACCTTC. Translation gives CASSLDLGSYGYTF. Based on the CDR3 plus reference TRBV7-9 and TRBJ1-2, the full variable domain is DTGVSQNPRHKITKRGQNVTFRCDPISEHNRLYWYRQTLGQGPEFLTYFQNEAQLEKSRLLSDRFSAERPKGSFSTLEIQRTEQGDSAMYLCASSLDLGSYGYTFGSGTRLTVV.

The chain carries TRBV6-5 and TRBJ2-2; 7 bases line up with TRBD1. The CDR3 length is 16 residues. Germline trimming cut 2 bases from V and 6 bases from J; bases unmatched to any gene: 9. Germline values: CDR1 MNHEY, CDR2 SVGAGI. The CDR3 DNA reads as TGTGCCAGCAGTTACCCTCGACAGGGTGGGGCCGGGGAGCTGTTTTTT. Residues: CASSYPRQGGAGELFF.

The CDR3 sequence: CASSVVGGYGYTF. DNA for the CDR3: TGTGCCAGCAGCGTAGTCGGGGGCTATGGCTACACCTTC. The rearrangement uses TRBV9 and TRBJ1-2; TRBD1 is a possible D gene (5 bases). V was pared by 0 bases and J by 4 bases, with 7 bases between. The CDR3 covers 13 residues. Germline CDR1 reads SGDLS; CDR2 reads YYNGEE.